These T cell receptor beta chains were read from a single sample in a study of OX40 agonist ivuxolimab in advanced cancers. TCRdb's table, derived via immunoSEQ multiplex PCR, lists solely in-frame clones and lacks some. The sample lists about 14,000 clones; approximately 78% were seen once. Sequencing was performed on CD4+ or CD8+ T cells sorted from blood, taken in a trial of the OX40 agonist ivuxolimab. The source is an adult with an advanced solid tumor such as melanoma, head and neck, liver or kidney cancer. CDR3s include the opening cysteine and the closing phenylalanine or tryptophan. D genes are given only for firm matches. Rows give clone size only sometimes, using once, few, many, or a class for an expanded clone.

TRBV4-1	.	medium-sized	TRBJ2-3	CASSQDRNTDTQYF	TGCGCCAGCAGCCAAGATAGGAACACAGATACGCAGTATTTT
TRBV7-9	.	.	TRBJ2-1	CASRQAGAYNEQFF	TGTGCCAGCAGACAGGCAGGGGCCTACAATGAGCAGTTCTTC
TRBV11-2	.	.	TRBJ2-3	CASSFGAGADTQYF	TGTGCCAGCAGCTTTGGGGCCGGCGCGGATACGCAGTATTTT
TRBV6-5	.	once	TRBJ1-2	CASSVWIVYGYTF	TGTGCCAGCAGTGTATGGATAGTCTATGGCTACACCTTC
TRBV27	TRBD2	.	TRBJ2-1	CASSTLGLAGEYEQFF	TGTGCCAGCAGTACCCTGGGACTAGCGGGAGAGTATGAGCAGTTCTTC
TRBV2	.	.	TRBJ2-7	CASSLEFYEQYF	TGTGCCAGCAGTTTGGAGTTCTACGAGCAGTACTTC
TRBV5-6	.	few	TRBJ2-7	CASRNLGGSYEQYF	TGTGCCAGCAGAAACCTAGGGGGTTCCTACGAGCAGTACTTC
TRBV6-5	TRBD1	.	TRBJ1-1	CASSPDRALNTEAFF	TGTGCCAGCAGCCCAGACAGGGCCTTGAACACTGAAGCTTTCTTT
TRBV27	.	.	TRBJ2-2	CASSSSREVGTGELFF	.
TRBV29-1	.	.	TRBJ1-2	CSIPQGQGYTF	TGCAGCATCCCTCAGGGTCAGGGCTACACCTTC
TRBV5-1	.	.	TRBJ2-2	CASSLRSYTGELFF	TGCGCCAGCAGCCTACGGTCATACACCGGGGAGCTGTTTTTT
TRBV19	.	.	TRBJ1-1	CASSPQGLVTEAFF	TGTGCCAGTAGCCCACAGGGTTTGGTCACTGAAGCTTTCTTT
TRBV27	TRBD1	.	TRBJ1-6	CASSLQGAINSPLHF	TGTGCCAGCAGTTTGCAGGGGGCCATCAATTCACCCCTCCACTTT
TRBV19	.	.	TRBJ1-2	CASWSYYGYTF	TGTGCCAGTTGGTCTTACTATGGCTACACCTTC
TRBV30	TRBD2	.	TRBJ2-3	CAWRGEGSGSPDTQYF	TGTGCCTGGAGAGGCGAGGGCAGCGGGAGCCCAGATACGCAGTATTTT
TRBV29-1	TRBD1	.	TRBJ1-2	CSVKGGASYGYTF	TGCAGCGTTAAAGGGGGCGCCAGTTATGGCTACACCTTC
TRBV6-5	TRBD1	once	TRBJ1-1	CATQWGQAGPEAFF	TGTGCCACCCAGTGGGGACAGGCCGGCCCTGAAGCTTTCTTT
TRBV28	.	.	TRBJ2-3	CASSPFGGTTDTQYF	TGTGCCAGCAGTCCTTTCGGAGGGACCACAGATACGCAGTATTTT
TRBV19	.	.	TRBJ2-7	CASSSTGAAGKQYF	TGTGCCAGTAGTTCTACCGGGGCAGCCGGTAAGCAGTACTTC
TRBV13	TRBD1	few	TRBJ2-6	CASSSGQGGANVLTF	TGTGCCAGCAGCTCGGGACAGGGTGGGGCCAACGTCCTGACTTTC
TRBV19	.	.	TRBJ2-5	CASSIDRDWGETQYF	TGTGCCAGTAGTATAGATCGGGATTGGGGCGAGACCCAGTACTTC
TRBV14	TRBD2	.	TRBJ2-6	CASSQEGGLAGPGANVLTF	TGTGCCAGCAGCCAAGAGGGGGGACTAGCGGGACCTGGGGCCAACGTCCTGACTTTC
TRBV2	.	.	TRBJ1-2	CASRWTDEAPNYGYTF	TGTGCCAGCAGGTGGACAGACGAAGCACCAAACTATGGCTACACCTTC
TRBV5-5	TRBD1	.	TRBJ1-1	CASSEGQALNTEAFF	TGTGCCAGCAGCGAGGGACAGGCGCTGAACACTGAAGCTTTCTTT
TRBV11-2	.	.	TRBJ1-1	CASSLDRMNTEAFF	TGTGCCAGCAGCTTAGACCGGATGAACACTGAAGCTTTCTTT
TRBV11-2	TRBD1	.	TRBJ2-3	CASSSGQGAPDTQYF	TGTGCCAGCAGCTCTGGACAGGGGGCCCCAGATACGCAGTATTTT
TRBV9	TRBD2	.	TRBJ2-1	CASSISGRRDEQFF	TGTGCCAGCAGCATTAGCGGGAGGAGAGATGAGCAGTTCTTC
TRBV6-6	.	.	TRBJ1-6	CASNFSANSPLHF	TGTGCCAGCAATTTTAGCGCTAATTCACCCCTCCACTTT
TRBV10-3	TRBD2	.	TRBJ2-3	CAISEPTAGDSILGTSTDTQYF	TGTGCCATCAGTGAGCCCACCGCGGGGGACTCAATACTTGGGACTAGCACAGATACGCAGTATTTT
TRBV14	.	.	TRBJ1-4	CASSQAGTRHEKLFF	TGTGCCAGCAGCCAAGCAGGGACCCGCCATGAAAAACTGTTTTTT
TRBV11-2	.	.	TRBJ1-5	CASSRSGASNQPQHF	TGTGCCAGCAGCCGTAGTGGGGCCAGCAATCAGCCCCAGCATTTT
TRBV6-1	.	once	TRBJ2-4	CASSDWGARGLNIQYF	TGTGCCAGCAGTGATTGGGGGGCCCGTGGCTTGAACATTCAGTACTTC
TRBV19	.	.	TRBJ1-5	CASTVWASGNQPQHF	TGTGCCAGTACTGTGTGGGCTTCGGGCAATCAGCCCCAGCATTTT
TRBV4-1	.	once	TRBJ2-7	CASSQAPSSYEQYF	TGCGCCAGCAGCCAAGCACCTAGCTCCTACGAGCAGTACTTC
TRBV27	.	once	TRBJ1-6	CASKFSSYNSPLHF	TGTGCCAGCAAGTTTAGCTCCTATAATTCACCCCTCCACTTT
TRBV28	TRBD2	.	TRBJ2-1	CASSLGNPGLAGAPYNEQFF	TGTGCCAGCAGTTTAGGCAATCCTGGACTAGCGGGAGCCCCCTACAATGAGCAGTTCTTC
TRBV5-6	.	.	TRBJ1-4	CASSTPSRDTANEKLFF	TGTGCCAGCAGCACACCCTCCAGGGATACGGCTAATGAAAAACTGTTTTTT
TRBV27	TRBD1	.	TRBJ1-1	CASSLDRGGTEAFF	TGTGCCAGCAGTTTAGACAGGGGAGGCACTGAAGCTTTCTTT
TRBV28	TRBD2	.	TRBJ2-5	CASSLWTSGIGQETQYF	TGTGCCAGCAGTTTATGGACTAGCGGGATCGGTCAGGAGACCCAGTACTTC
TRBV14	.	.	TRBJ2-6	CASSHGHPQGANVLTF	TGTGCCAGCAGCCACGGACATCCTCAAGGGGCCAACGTCCTGACTTTC
TRBV5-6	.	.	TRBJ2-5	CASSLLRSRSETQYF	TGTGCCAGCAGCTTGCTCCGGTCCCGGTCCGAGACCCAGTACTTC
TRBV6-1	.	.	TRBJ1-2	CASSEGPGRNYGYTF	TGTGCCAGCAGTGAAGGCCCGGGGCGGAACTATGGCTACACCTTC
TRBV7-2	.	.	TRBJ2-7	CASSLSFRTDSYEQYF	TGTGCCAGCAGCTTAAGTTTTCGGACGGACTCCTACGAGCAGTACTTC
TRBV2	.	.	TRBJ2-7	CASKESPGYYEQYF	TGTGCCAGCAAGGAGTCGCCAGGGTACTACGAGCAGTACTTC
TRBV6-5	.	.	TRBJ1-1	CASTLGQNTEAFF	TGTGCCAGCACCCTGGGACAAAACACTGAAGCTTTCTTT
TRBV28	TRBD2	many	TRBJ2-7	CASSNGPGTSEAYEQYF	TGTGCCAGCTCGAACGGGCCCGGGACTAGCGAAGCCTACGAGCAGTACTTC
TRBV2	.	once	TRBJ2-1	CASSGDSSSYNEQFF	TGTGCCAGCAGTGGGGACTCATCCTCCTACAATGAGCAGTTCTTC
TRBV27	TRBD1	.	TRBJ1-5	CASSSGQFNQPQHF	TGTGCCAGCAGTTCGGGACAGTTCAATCAGCCCCAGCATTTT
TRBV29-1	.	.	TRBJ1-1	CSAADGGHTEAFF	TGCAGCGCCGCGGACGGAGGCCACACTGAAGCTTTCTTT
TRBV27	TRBD1	.	TRBJ2-6	CASSSPTGTSGANVLTF	TGTGCCAGCAGTTCCCCGACAGGGACCTCTGGGGCCAACGTCCTGACTTTC
TRBV7-9	TRBD2	.	TRBJ2-3	CASSSQTGLATDTQYF	TGTGCCAGCAGCTCGCAAACCGGACTAGCAACAGATACGCAGTATTTT
TRBV6-5	TRBD1	.	TRBJ1-5	CASSERTGYQPQHF	TGTGCCAGCAGTGAAAGGACAGGGTATCAGCCCCAGCATTTT